The TCR beta chain described here comes from a study of blood T cell repertoires in COVID-19. Clones were sequenced by immunoSEQ multiplex PCR, and TCRdb holds only the in-frame ones, with some missing. The sample contains 250,000 to 400,000 clones, 85% to 90% of which appear only once. Followed longitudinally, the Seattle patients had been enrolled during active infection. The specimen was peripheral blood. The receptor was isolated from a woman in her thirties with COVID-19, enrolled during active disease.

The CDR3 sequence: CASSTRGVSEQFF. The CDR3 nucleotides are TGTGCCAGTTCCACCAGGGGGGTGAGTGAGCAGTTCTTC. The chain has TRBV19 and TRBJ2-1; possible D gene TRBD1, 7 bases. V was shortened by 8 bases and J by 9 bases, with 17 bases between the two germline ends. Per germline, CDR1 LNHDA and CDR2 SQIVND (reference sequence). The CDR3 is made up of 13 amino acids.